The TCR beta chain under discussion was sequenced for a study of control samples from healthy donors and cancer patients. Generated by immunoSEQ multiplex PCR, the TCRdb table keeps only in-frame clones and is missing some. The sample has approximately 86,000 clones, just over 90% seen once. CDR3 size: 12 residues. Germline V lookup: CDR1 MNHEY, CDR2 SVGAGI. V lost 6 bases, J lost 9 bases, and 14 bases lay in between. Source material: blood. This receptor was identified in a woman in her thirties in good health. The V and J genes are TRBV6-5 and TRBJ1-2, with D maybe TRBD1 (5 bases). This chain's CDR3 is CASRSMGESYTF. The CDR3 nucleotides read TGTGCCAGCAGATCTATGGGGGAGAGCTACACCTTC.